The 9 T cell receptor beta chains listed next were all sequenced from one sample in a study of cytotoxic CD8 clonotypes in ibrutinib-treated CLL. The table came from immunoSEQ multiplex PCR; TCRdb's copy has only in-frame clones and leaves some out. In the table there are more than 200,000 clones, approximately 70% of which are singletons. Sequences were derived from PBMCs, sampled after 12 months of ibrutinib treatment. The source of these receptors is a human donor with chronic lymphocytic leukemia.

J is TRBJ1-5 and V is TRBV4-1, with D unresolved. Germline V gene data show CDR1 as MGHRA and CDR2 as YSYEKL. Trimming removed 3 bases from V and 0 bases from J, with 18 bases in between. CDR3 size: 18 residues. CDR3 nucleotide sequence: TGCGCCAGCAGCCAGTTCGCACAGAACCCTTATAGCAATCAGCCCCAGCATTTT. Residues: CASSQFAQNPYSNQPQHF.

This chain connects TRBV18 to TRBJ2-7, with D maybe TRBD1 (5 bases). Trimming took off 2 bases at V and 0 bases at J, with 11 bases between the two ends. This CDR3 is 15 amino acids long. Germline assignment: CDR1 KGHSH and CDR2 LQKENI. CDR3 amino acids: CASSPGAESSYEQYF. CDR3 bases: TGTGCCAGCTCACCAGGGGCGGAAAGCTCCTACGAGCAGTACTTC.

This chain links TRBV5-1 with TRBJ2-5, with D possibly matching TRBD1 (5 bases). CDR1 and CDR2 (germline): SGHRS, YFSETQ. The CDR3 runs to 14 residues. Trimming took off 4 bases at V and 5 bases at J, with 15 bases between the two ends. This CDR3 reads CASSMTVTRETQYF. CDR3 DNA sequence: TGCGCCAGCAGCATGACAGTGACCAGGGAGACCCAGTACTTC.

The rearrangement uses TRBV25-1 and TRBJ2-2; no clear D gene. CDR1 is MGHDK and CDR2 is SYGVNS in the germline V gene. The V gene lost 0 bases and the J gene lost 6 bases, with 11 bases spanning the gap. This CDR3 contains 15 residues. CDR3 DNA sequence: TGTGCCAGCAGTGAATACGACGGTCGGTCCGGGGAGCTGTTTTTT. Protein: CASSEYDGRSGELFF.

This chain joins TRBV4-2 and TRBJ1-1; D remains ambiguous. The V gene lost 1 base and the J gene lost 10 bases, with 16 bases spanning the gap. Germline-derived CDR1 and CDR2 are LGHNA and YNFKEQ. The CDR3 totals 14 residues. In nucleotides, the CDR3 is TGTGCCAGCAGCCAAGCAGCCGGTCTTGAGGGAGCTTTCTTT. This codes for CASSQAAGLEGAFF.

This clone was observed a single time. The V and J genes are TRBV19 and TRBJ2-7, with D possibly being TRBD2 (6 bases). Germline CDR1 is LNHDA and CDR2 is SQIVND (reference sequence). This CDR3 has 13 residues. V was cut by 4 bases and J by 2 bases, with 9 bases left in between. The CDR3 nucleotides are TGTGCCAGTAGTACGCCGGGAGCCTACGAGCAGTACTTC. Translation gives CASSTPGAYEQYF.

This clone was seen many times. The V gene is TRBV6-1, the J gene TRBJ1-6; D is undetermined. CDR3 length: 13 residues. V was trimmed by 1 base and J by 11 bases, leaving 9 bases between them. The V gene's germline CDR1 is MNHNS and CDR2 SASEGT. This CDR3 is CASSEGGQTPLHF. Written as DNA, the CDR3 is TGTGCCAGCAGTGAAGGGGGTCAAACACCCCTCCACTTT.

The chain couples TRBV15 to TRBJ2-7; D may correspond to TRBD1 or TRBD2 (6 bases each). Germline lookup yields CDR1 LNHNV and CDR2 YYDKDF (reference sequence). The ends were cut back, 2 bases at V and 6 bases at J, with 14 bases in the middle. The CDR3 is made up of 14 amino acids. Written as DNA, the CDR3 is TGTGCCACCAGCAGAAGGGGGGCGCGGATCGAGCAGTACTTC. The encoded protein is CATSRRGARIEQYF.

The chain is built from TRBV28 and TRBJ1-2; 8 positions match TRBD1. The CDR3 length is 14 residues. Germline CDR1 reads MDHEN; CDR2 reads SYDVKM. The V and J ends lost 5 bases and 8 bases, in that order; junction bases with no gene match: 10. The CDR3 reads CASSPDGQGRGYTF. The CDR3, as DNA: TGTGCCAGCAGTCCAGATGGACAGGGCCGAGGCTACACCTTC.